These T cell receptor beta chains were read from a single sample in a study of T cells after yellow fever vaccination. One entry per CDR3 protein results from TCRdb running MiXCR on the 5' RACE reads. The data show approximately 550,000 distinct CDR3 sequences, about 19% seen once. The sequences come from PBMCs, collected 15 days after the yellow fever booster vaccination. The receptors come from a young man who received the YFV17D yellow fever vaccine. The CDR3 runs from the conserved cysteine through the conserved F or W. Each record gives: clone size, J gene, D gene, V gene, CDR3 DNA, CDR3 protein. The D gene is left open where the match is weak. Clone size is given for some rows only: seen once, a few or many times, or a class if the clone is expanded.

size: .
J: TRBJ1-5
D: .
V: TRBV4-1
DNA: TGCGCCAGCAGGTCAAGGGTGTGGGTTAGCAATCAGCCCCAGCATTTT
CDR3: CASRSRVWVSNQPQHF

size: few
J: TRBJ2-1
D: .
V: TRBV25-1
DNA: TGTGCCAGCAGTGAAACCGGCTCGGACAATGAGCAGTTCTTC
CDR3: CASSETGSDNEQFF

size: .
J: TRBJ2-3
D: TRBD1
V: TRBV25-1
DNA: TGTGCCAGCAGTCCAGGGGGCAAGGTGACAGATACGCAGTATTTT
CDR3: CASSPGGKVTDTQYF

size: .
J: TRBJ1-2
D: TRBD1
V: TRBV12-3/TRBV12-4
DNA: TGTGCCAGCAGTCGCGAGACAGGGAGTTACTATGGCTACACCTTC
CDR3: CASSRETGSYYGYTF

size: few
J: TRBJ2-3
D: TRBD2
V: TRBV7-2
DNA: TGTGCCAGCAGCAGAACTAGCGGGAGCAAGAATACGCAGTATTTT
CDR3: CASSRTSGSKNTQYF

size: many
J: TRBJ2-4
D: .
V: TRBV18
DNA: TGTGCCAGCTCACCCTTAGAGACCAAAAACATTCAGTACTTC
CDR3: CASSPLETKNIQYF

size: few
J: TRBJ2-3
D: TRBD2
V: TRBV7-6
DNA: TGTGCCAGCAGCGCCTCGTCGGGCGGGAGGGCCACAGATACGCAGTATTTT
CDR3: CASSASSGGRATDTQYF

size: .
J: TRBJ2-2
D: .
V: TRBV10-3
DNA: TGTGCCATCAGTGAGACTCCCGGGGAGCTGTTTTTT
CDR3: CAISETPGELFF

size: .
J: TRBJ1-5
D: .
V: TRBV27
DNA: TGTGCCAGCAGTTTACGCCAGGGGTTGGGTCAGCCCCAGCATTTT
CDR3: CASSLRQGLGQPQHF

size: few
J: TRBJ2-7
D: .
V: TRBV11-2
DNA: TGTGCCAGCAGCTTAAACCCTGCTGAGTACGAGCAGTACTTC
CDR3: CASSLNPAEYEQYF

size: many
J: TRBJ2-7
D: TRBD1
V: TRBV27
DNA: TGTGCCAGCAGTTTGGGTGGACAGGGGGCCTACGAGCAGTACTTC
CDR3: CASSLGGQGAYEQYF

size: few
J: TRBJ2-1
D: .
V: TRBV12-3/TRBV12-4
DNA: TGTGCCAGCAGTTTAAACGGCTTTAGAAATGAGCAGTTCTTC
CDR3: CASSLNGFRNEQFF

size: .
J: TRBJ2-1
D: TRBD2
V: TRBV6-1
DNA: TGTGCCAGCAGTGTTAGCGGGGGGGACTACAATGAGCAGTTCTTC
CDR3: CASSVSGGDYNEQFF

size: few
J: TRBJ2-5
D: .
V: TRBV20-1
DNA: TGCAGTGCTAGAGGACTGGGTTTGGGAGGCGAGACCCAGTACTTC
CDR3: CSARGLGLGGETQYF

size: .
J: TRBJ2-7
D: .
V: TRBV5-1
DNA: TGCGCCAGTCAGATTTGGGGGGATAATGCCTACGAGCAGTACTTC
CDR3: CASQIWGDNAYEQYF

size: .
J: TRBJ2-5
D: TRBD2
V: TRBV20-1
DNA: TGCAGTGCTAGCACTAGCGGGACCCTAGAGACCCAGTACTTC
CDR3: CSASTSGTLETQYF

size: .
J: TRBJ1-2
D: .
V: TRBV20-1
DNA: TGCAGTGCCACTGGGATCGGTGGCTACACCTTC
CDR3: CSATGIGGYTF

size: few
J: TRBJ2-1
D: .
V: TRBV6-5
DNA: TGTGCCAGCAGTTACACAGGGCAACTAAATGAGCAGTTCTTC
CDR3: CASSYTGQLNEQFF

size: once
J: TRBJ2-3
D: .
V: TRBV10-3
DNA: TGTGCCATCAGTGAGTCGAGGACTCGCCGAAGCACAGATACGCAGTATTTT
CDR3: CAISESRTRRSTDTQYF

size: .
J: TRBJ1-1
D: .
V: TRBV18
DNA: TGTGCCAGCTCACCCTCTCCGGTTTGGGGGGACACTGAAGCTTTCTTT
CDR3: CASSPSPVWGDTEAFF

size: .
J: TRBJ1-2
D: .
V: TRBV27
DNA: TGTGCCAGCAAAATTCTGGGGAAAGACTATGGCTACACCTTC
CDR3: CASKILGKDYGYTF

size: .
J: TRBJ2-7
D: .
V: TRBV20-1
DNA: TGCAGTGCTGAGCTTCTCGACAGGAGGAGCTCCTACGAGCAGTACTTC
CDR3: CSAELLDRRSSYEQYF

size: many
J: TRBJ2-5
D: TRBD2
V: TRBV14
DNA: TGTGCCAGCAGCCAAGAAAGGCTAGCGGTTTTTCAAGAGACCCAGTACTTC
CDR3: CASSQERLAVFQETQYF

size: .
J: TRBJ2-3
D: .
V: TRBV29-1
DNA: TGCAGCGTTGAAGGCCAGGGGTCGACAGATACGCAGTATTTT
CDR3: CSVEGQGSTDTQYF

size: .
J: TRBJ2-5
D: TRBD1
V: TRBV7-8
DNA: TGTGCCAGCAGCCAAGATAGACAGGGTGGAAAGACCCAGTACTTC
CDR3: CASSQDRQGGKTQYF

size: few
J: TRBJ2-1
D: TRBD2
V: TRBV11-2
DNA: TGTGCCAGCAGCGGACTTATCGGGAGGGGTAATGAGCAGTTCTTC
CDR3: CASSGLIGRGNEQFF

size: .
J: TRBJ2-1
D: .
V: TRBV7-8
DNA: TGTGCCAGCAGGCTGACACGGGAGCAGTTCTTC
CDR3: CASRLTREQFF

size: many
J: TRBJ1-5
D: .
V: TRBV7-3
DNA: TGTGCCAGCAGCTTGTCCCCGAATCAGCCCCAGCATTTT
CDR3: CASSLSPNQPQHF

size: .
J: TRBJ2-1
D: .
V: TRBV6-5
DNA: TGTGCCAGCAGTTTAATAGGGGACAACAATGAGCAGTTCTTC
CDR3: CASSLIGDNNEQFF

size: .
J: TRBJ1-3
D: .
V: TRBV5-1
DNA: TGCGCCAGCGGAAAGCCCGACTCTGGAAACACCATATATTTT
CDR3: CASGKPDSGNTIYF

size: few
J: TRBJ2-2
D: .
V: TRBV29-1
DNA: TGCAGCGTGAAACCCGGGAACACCGGGGAGCTGTTTTTT
CDR3: CSVKPGNTGELFF

size: few
J: TRBJ2-1
D: TRBD2
V: TRBV20-1
DNA: TGCAGTGCTAGGAGTGGCAGCGGGAGCTACAATGAGCAGTTCTTC
CDR3: CSARSGSGSYNEQFF

size: few
J: TRBJ1-5
D: TRBD1
V: TRBV28
DNA: TGTGCCAGCAGTTGGAACAGGGGGCATGGGGATCAGCCCCAGCATTTT
CDR3: CASSWNRGHGDQPQHF

size: few
J: TRBJ2-3
D: .
V: TRBV14
DNA: TGTGCCAGCAGCCAAGTTCCAGGAGGTCCCACCACAGATACGCAGTATTTT
CDR3: CASSQVPGGPTTDTQYF

size: few
J: TRBJ2-7
D: .
V: TRBV28
DNA: TGTGCCAGCAGTTTATCGTATGGCGAGCAGTACTTC
CDR3: CASSLSYGEQYF

size: .
J: TRBJ2-7
D: .
V: TRBV3-1
DNA: TGTGCCAGCAGCCACGGGACGAATTCCGAGCAGTACTTC
CDR3: CASSHGTNSEQYF

size: .
J: TRBJ2-2
D: .
V: TRBV30
DNA: TGTGCCTGGAGGACAGCTCTGAACACCGGGGAGCTGTTTTTT
CDR3: CAWRTALNTGELFF

size: .
J: TRBJ2-4
D: .
V: TRBV7-2
DNA: TGTGCCAGCAGCTTAGAGGGCGGCCCAAAAAACATTCAGTACTTC
CDR3: CASSLEGGPKNIQYF

size: .
J: TRBJ2-3
D: .
V: TRBV13
DNA: TGTGCCAGCAGACTTGCGGAGGCCGTGGCAGATACGCAGTATTTT
CDR3: CASRLAEAVADTQYF

size: few
J: TRBJ2-1
D: .
V: TRBV10-3
DNA: TGTGCCATCAGTGAGTCCCCAGGGGGGACTAGGTTCAATGAGCAGTTCTTC
CDR3: CAISESPGGTRFNEQFF

size: .
J: TRBJ1-1
D: .
V: TRBV14
DNA: TGTGCCAGCAGCCAAGATACGGGGGGAGACACTGAAGCTTTCTTT
CDR3: CASSQDTGGDTEAFF

size: few
J: TRBJ2-5
D: .
V: TRBV5-8
DNA: TGTGCCAGCAGCTTAGAGGGAGTTAAAGAGACCCAGTACTTC
CDR3: CASSLEGVKETQYF

size: few
J: TRBJ2-5
D: .
V: TRBV30
DNA: TGTGCCTGGAGTACGGGGCCGGTTGGGGAGACCCAGTACTTC
CDR3: CAWSTGPVGETQYF

size: .
J: TRBJ2-7
D: .
V: TRBV28
DNA: TGTGCCAGCACTCTTCCGGGGGAATACGAGCAGTACTTC
CDR3: CASTLPGEYEQYF

size: .
J: TRBJ2-3
D: TRBD2
V: TRBV9
DNA: TGTGCCAGCAGCGTAGCATTTGGGCTAGCGGCTAACACAGATACGCAGTATTTT
CDR3: CASSVAFGLAANTDTQYF

size: few
J: TRBJ2-5
D: .
V: TRBV7-2
DNA: TGTGCCAGCAGCTTTCACCAGTACCAAGAGACCCAGTACTTC
CDR3: CASSFHQYQETQYF

size: many
J: TRBJ2-6
D: .
V: TRBV6-5
DNA: TGTGCCAGCAGTTACGGTGGGGCCAACGTCCTGACTTTC
CDR3: CASSYGGANVLTF

size: few
J: TRBJ2-5
D: TRBD2
V: TRBV5-1
DNA: TGCGCCAGCAGCCCGGAGACTAGCGGGAGTGTAGGAGAGACCCAGTACTTC
CDR3: CASSPETSGSVGETQYF

size: many
J: TRBJ1-5
D: .
V: TRBV5-1
DNA: TGTGCCAGCAGCTTAGACGGAGGCAATCAGCCCCAGCATTTT
CDR3: CASSLDGGNQPQHF

size: few
J: TRBJ2-7
D: .
V: TRBV15
DNA: TGTGCCACCAGCAGAGATACAACCTACGAGCAGTACTTC
CDR3: CATSRDTTYEQYF

size: few
J: TRBJ2-5
D: .
V: TRBV28
DNA: TGTGCCAGCAGGAAAGGGGGATTATGGGCCCAAGAGACCCAGTACTTC
CDR3: CASRKGGLWAQETQYF

size: .
J: TRBJ2-1
D: TRBD2
V: TRBV7-6
DNA: TGTGCCAGCAGTTACACCGGGACTAGTTCTAGGGAGCAGTTCTTC
CDR3: CASSYTGTSSREQFF

size: .
J: TRBJ2-5
D: TRBD2
V: TRBV10-3
DNA: TGTGCCGCCGGGGGGGTCAATCAAGAGACCCAGTACTTC
CDR3: CAAGGVNQETQYF